Shown below are 8 T cell receptor beta chains from a single sample sequenced in a study of read filtering for tumor transcriptome and immune sequencing. Molecular barcoded adaptors covering alpha/delta and beta/gamma chains were used on about 390 ng RNA. Via MiXCR, TCRdb re-called the reads, giving one row per CDR3 protein. The data contain 75,000 to 95,000 distinct CDR3 sequences, approximately 13% of them seen just once; the ten biggest clones take up more than 13%. The material sequenced was a population of CD138-negative cells sorted from bone marrow. The receptors shown here come from a donor at least 40 years old with multiple myeloma.

The CDR3 region is CASKVGNTEAFF. In nucleotides, the CDR3 is TGTGCCAGCAAGGTGGGAAACACTGAAGCTTTCTTT. This chain joins TRBV6-1 and TRBJ1-1; D uncertain. Trimming removed 7 bases at V and 2 bases at J, with 8 bases between. This CDR3 has 12 residues. Germline assignment: CDR1 MNHNS and CDR2 SASEGT.

This clonotype was counted many times. This chain connects TRBV20-1 to TRBJ1-1; D gene unclear. Germline CDR1 reads DFQATT; CDR2 reads SNEGSKA (reference sequence). V gave up 4 bases and J gave up 0 bases, with 21 bases separating them. This CDR3 is 17 amino acids long. The CDR3, as DNA: TGCAGTGCTACCAGGCGGCTTTCCAACTTCATGAACACTGAAGCTTTCTTT. It encodes CSATRRLSNFMNTEAFF.

This clonotype was picked up a small number of times. V is TRBV12-5 and J is TRBJ2-2; 8 bases are shared with TRBD1. Germline-derived CDR1 and CDR2 are LGHNT and FRNRAP. CDR3 size: 15 residues. The trim removed 3 bases at V and 6 bases at J, leaving 6 bases unmatched. This CDR3 reads CASGLRQGAPGELFF. The CDR3 DNA reads TGTGCTAGTGGTTTACGTCAGGGGGCTCCCGGGGAGCTGTTTTTT.

This clonotype occurred many times. The DNA of the CDR3 is TGCGCCAGCAGCTTGTTTGCAGGGGTCTTTAGCTCCTACAATGAGCAGTTCTTC. Amino acids: CASSLFAGVFSSYNEQFF. This rearrangement joins TRBV5-1 to TRBJ2-1, with D possibly matching TRBD1 (6 bases). Germline V gene lookup returns CDR1 SGHRS and CDR2 YFSETQ. V was shortened by 1 base and J by 0 bases, with 17 bases between the two germline ends. The CDR3 is made up of 18 amino acids. Together with reference TRBV5-1 and TRBJ2-1, the CDR3 gives the full variable domain: KAGVTQTPRYLIKTRGQQVTLSCSPISGHRSVSWYQQTPGQGLQFLFEYFSETQRNKGNFPGRFSGRQFSNSRSEMNVSTLELGDSALYLCASSLFAGVFSSYNEQFFGPGTRLTVL.

This clonotype was recorded a few times. The V gene is TRBV6-2 or TRBV6-3, the J gene TRBJ2-5, with TRBD2 matching 9 bases. The CDR3 has 13 amino acids. Germline loops: CDR1 MNHEY, CDR2 SVGEGT. J gave up 5 bases and V 7 bases, and 5 bases lay outside the gene matches. Written as DNA, the CDR3 is TGTGCCAGCAACTTAGCGGGAGTGGAGACCCAGTACTTC. This encodes CASNLAGVETQYF.

This clonotype appeared many times. This chain uses TRBV18 with TRBJ2-3, with D unresolved. V was pared by 2 bases and J by 2 bases, with 8 bases between. CDR3 length: 14 residues. Germline CDR1 reads KGHSH; CDR2 reads LQKENI. The CDR3 sequence is CASSPESVTDTQYF. The CDR3 nucleotides read TGTGCCAGCTCACCAGAATCAGTCACAGATACGCAGTATTTT.

This clonotype was recorded many times. The J gene is TRBJ2-7, the V gene TRBV7-9; maybe TRBD2 (5 bases). CDR1 is SEHNR and CDR2 is FQNEAQ in the germline V gene (reference sequence). V was trimmed by 4 bases and J by 0 bases, leaving 13 bases between them. The CDR3 loop spans 15 amino acids. CDR3 coding DNA: TGTGCCAGCAGCTCCCCCTATGGAGGCTCCTACGAGCAGTACTTC. Protein: CASSSPYGGSYEQYF. Combining the CDR3 with reference TRBV7-9 and TRBJ2-7 gives the whole variable domain DTGVSQNPRHKITKRGQNVTFRCDPISEHNRLYWYRQTLGQGPEFLTYFQNEAQLEKSRLLSDRFSAERPKGSFSTLEIQRTEQGDSAMYLCASSSPYGGSYEQYFGPGTRLTVT.

About this clonotype: Mismatch with germline at one junction end may stem from a read error. The V gene is TRBV11-1, the J gene TRBJ2-6, with D possibly being TRBD1 or TRBD2 (5 bases each). This CDR3 is 15 amino acids long. Germline CDR1 reads SGHAT; CDR2 reads FQDESV (reference sequence). In DNA form, the CDR3 reads TGTGCCAGCAGCTTACGAGGGTCCGGGGCCAACGTCCTGGCTTTC. It translates to CASSLRGSGANVLAF.